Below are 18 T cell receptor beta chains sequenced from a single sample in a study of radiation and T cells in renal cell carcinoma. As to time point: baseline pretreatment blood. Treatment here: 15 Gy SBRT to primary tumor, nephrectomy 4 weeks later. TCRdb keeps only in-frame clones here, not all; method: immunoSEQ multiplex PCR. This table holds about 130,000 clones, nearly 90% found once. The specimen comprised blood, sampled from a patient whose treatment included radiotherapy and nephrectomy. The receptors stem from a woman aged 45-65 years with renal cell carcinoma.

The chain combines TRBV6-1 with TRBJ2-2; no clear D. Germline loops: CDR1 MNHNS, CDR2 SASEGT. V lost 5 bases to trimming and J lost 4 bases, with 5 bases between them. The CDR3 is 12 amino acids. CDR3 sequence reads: CASSLITGELFF. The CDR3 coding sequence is TGTGCCAGCAGTCTTATCACCGGGGAGCTGTTTTTT.

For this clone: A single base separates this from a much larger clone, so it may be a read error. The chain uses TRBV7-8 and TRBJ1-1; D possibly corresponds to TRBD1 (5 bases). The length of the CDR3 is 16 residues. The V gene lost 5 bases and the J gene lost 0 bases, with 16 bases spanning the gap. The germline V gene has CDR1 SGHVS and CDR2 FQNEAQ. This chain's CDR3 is CASSPSSTEVNTEAFF. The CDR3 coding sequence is TGTGCCAGCAGCCCTTCCTCGACAGAAGTGAACACTGAAGCTTTCTTT.

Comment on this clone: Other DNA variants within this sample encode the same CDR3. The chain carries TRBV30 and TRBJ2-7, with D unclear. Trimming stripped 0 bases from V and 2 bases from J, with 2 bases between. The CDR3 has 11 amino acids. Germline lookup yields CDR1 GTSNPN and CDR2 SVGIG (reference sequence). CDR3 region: CAWSVAYEQYF. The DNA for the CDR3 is TGTGCCTGGAGTGTGGCCTACGAGCAGTACTTC.

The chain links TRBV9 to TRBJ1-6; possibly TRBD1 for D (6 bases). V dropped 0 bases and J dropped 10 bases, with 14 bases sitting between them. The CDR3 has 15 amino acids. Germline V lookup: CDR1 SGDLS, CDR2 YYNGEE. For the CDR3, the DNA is TGTGCCAGCAGCGTAGCTTGGGCAGGGGACTCACCCCTCCACTTT. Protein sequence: CASSVAWAGDSPLHF.

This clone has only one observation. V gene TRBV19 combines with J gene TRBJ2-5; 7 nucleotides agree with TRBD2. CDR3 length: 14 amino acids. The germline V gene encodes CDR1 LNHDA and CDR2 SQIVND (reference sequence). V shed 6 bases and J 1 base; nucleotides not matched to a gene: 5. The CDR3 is CASSPSGAQETQYF. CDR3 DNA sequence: TGTGCCAGTAGCCCCAGCGGGGCCCAAGAGACCCAGTACTTC.

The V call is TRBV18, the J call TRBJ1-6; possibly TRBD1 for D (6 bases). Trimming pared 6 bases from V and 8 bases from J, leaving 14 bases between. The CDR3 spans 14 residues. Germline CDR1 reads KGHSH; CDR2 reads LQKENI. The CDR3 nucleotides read TGTGCCAGCTCGCCGACGGGGGGCTATTCACCCCTCCACTTT. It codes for CASSPTGGYSPLHF.

CDR3 loop: CASSIGPPGTGELFF. CDR3 coding DNA: TGTGCCAGCAGCATAGGACCGCCAGGGACCGGGGAGCTGTTTTTT. The rearrangement uses TRBV6-5 and TRBJ2-2; a weak D match, TRBD1 (5 bases). Germline V gene data show CDR1 as MNHEY and CDR2 as SVGAGI. The V end lost 6 bases, the J end lost 5 bases, and 16 bases lay between the germline ends. The CDR3 spans 15 residues.

CDR3 DNA sequence: TGTGCCAGCAGCTTAGTCCGAGGGGGGAACACTGAAGCTTTCTTT. Its translation is CASSLVRGGNTEAFF. J is TRBJ1-1 and V is TRBV7-3; a possible D gene is TRBD1 (6 bases). In germline, CDR1 is SGHTA, CDR2 FQGTGA. Trimming shortened V by 2 bases and J by 1 base, and 11 bases separated the two germline ends. The CDR3 extends over 15 amino acids.

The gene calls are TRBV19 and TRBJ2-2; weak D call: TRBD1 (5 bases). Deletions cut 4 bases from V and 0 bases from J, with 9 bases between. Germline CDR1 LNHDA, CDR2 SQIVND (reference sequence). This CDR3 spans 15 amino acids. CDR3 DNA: TGTGCCAGTAGTACAGACAGTACGAACACCGGGGAGCTGTTTTTT. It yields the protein CASSTDSTNTGELFF.

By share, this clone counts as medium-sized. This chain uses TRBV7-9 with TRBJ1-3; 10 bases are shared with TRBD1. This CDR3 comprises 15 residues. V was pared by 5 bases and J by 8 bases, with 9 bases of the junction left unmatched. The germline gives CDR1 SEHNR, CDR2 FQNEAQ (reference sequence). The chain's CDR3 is CASSPQGQGHDTIYF. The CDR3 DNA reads TGTGCCAGCAGCCCCCAGGGACAGGGGCATGACACCATATATTTT.

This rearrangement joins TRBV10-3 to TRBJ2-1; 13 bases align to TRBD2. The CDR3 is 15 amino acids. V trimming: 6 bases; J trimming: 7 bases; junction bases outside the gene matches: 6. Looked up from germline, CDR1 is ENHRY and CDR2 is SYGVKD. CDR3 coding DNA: TGTGCCATCAGACCACTAGCGGGGGGGACTAATGAGCAGTTCTTC. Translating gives CAIRPLAGGTNEQFF.

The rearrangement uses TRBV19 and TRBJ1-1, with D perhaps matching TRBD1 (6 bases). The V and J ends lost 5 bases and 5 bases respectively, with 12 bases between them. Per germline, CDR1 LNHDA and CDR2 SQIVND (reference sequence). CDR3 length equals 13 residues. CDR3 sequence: CASSREGGTEAFF. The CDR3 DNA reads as TGTGCCAGTAGTCGCGAAGGGGGTACTGAAGCTTTCTTT.

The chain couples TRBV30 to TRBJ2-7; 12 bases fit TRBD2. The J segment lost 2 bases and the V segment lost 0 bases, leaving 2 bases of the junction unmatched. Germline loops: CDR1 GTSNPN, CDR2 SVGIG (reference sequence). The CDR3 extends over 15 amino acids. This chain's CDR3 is CAWSVGLAGPYEQYF. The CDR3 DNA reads TGTGCCTGGAGTGTAGGACTAGCGGGGCCCTACGAGCAGTACTTC.

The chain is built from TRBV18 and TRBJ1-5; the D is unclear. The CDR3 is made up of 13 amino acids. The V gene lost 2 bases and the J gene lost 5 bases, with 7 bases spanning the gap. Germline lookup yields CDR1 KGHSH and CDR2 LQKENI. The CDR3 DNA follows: TGTGCCAGCTCACCAGGGTGGGATCAGCCCCAGCATTTT. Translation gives CASSPGWDQPQHF.

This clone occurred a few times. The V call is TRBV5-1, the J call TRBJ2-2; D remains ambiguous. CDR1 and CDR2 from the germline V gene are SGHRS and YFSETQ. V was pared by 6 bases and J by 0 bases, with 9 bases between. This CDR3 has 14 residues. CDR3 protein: CASNRAANTGELFF. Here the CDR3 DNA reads TGCGCCAGCAATCGGGCAGCGAACACCGGGGAGCTGTTTTTT.

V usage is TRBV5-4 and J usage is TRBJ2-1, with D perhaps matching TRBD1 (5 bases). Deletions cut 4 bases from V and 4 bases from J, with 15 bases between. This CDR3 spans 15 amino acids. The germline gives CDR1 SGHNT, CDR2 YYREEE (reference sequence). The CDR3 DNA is TGTGCCAGCAGCCATTATCGGACATCTTACAATGAGCAGTTCTTC. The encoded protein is CASSHYRTSYNEQFF.

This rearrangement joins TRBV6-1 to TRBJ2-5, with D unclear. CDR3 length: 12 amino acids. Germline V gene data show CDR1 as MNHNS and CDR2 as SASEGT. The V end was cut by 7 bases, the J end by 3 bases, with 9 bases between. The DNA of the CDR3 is TGTGCCAGCAAGTCTTCAAAAGAGACCCAGTACTTC. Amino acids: CASKSSKETQYF.

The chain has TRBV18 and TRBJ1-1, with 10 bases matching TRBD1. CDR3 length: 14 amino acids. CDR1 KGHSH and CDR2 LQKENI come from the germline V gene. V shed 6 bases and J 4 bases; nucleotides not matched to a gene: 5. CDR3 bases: TGTGCCAGCTCCTCGGGACAGGGGAGCACTGAAGCTTTCTTT. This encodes CASSSGQGSTEAFF.